This T cell receptor beta chain came from a study of human T cells and chemical hapten exposure. The CDR3 extends over 15 amino acids. Trimming shortened V by 4 bases and J by 5 bases, and 15 bases separated the two germline ends. Per the germline V gene, CDR1 is LNHDA and CDR2 is SQIVND (reference sequence). The time point here: pre-sensitization, week 0. Documented treatment: therapeutic diphenylcyclopropenone sensitization with weekly scalp DPC. TCRdb ran MiXCR on the RACE reads and lists one entry per CDR3 protein. The sample carries over 85,000 distinct CDR3 sequences, about 10% recorded once. This sequence joins TRBV19 and TRBJ1-5, with a tentative D call TRBD1 (6 bases). This receptor was taken from a woman aged 55-69 years with alopecia areata. Some clones in this sample may be carry-over from other donors' samples. Specimen: whole blood, collected in connection with sensitization to the hapten diphenylcyclopropenone (DPC). The CDR3 DNA sequence: TGTGCCAGTAGTACCATACAAGGGGGAGATCAGCCCCAGCATTTT. This translates into CASSTIQGGDQPQHF.